One sample yielded the 2 T cell receptor beta chains listed below, sequenced in a study of T cell responses to AZD1222 COVID-19 vaccine. Some clones are missing from TCRdb's copy, which holds only in-frame ones; the method was immunoSEQ multiplex PCR. Of some 200,000 clones listed, 80% to 95% are singletons. Sequences were derived from peripheral blood, sampled 28 days after the second AZD1222 dose. All receptors derive from an adult who received the AZD1222 COVID-19 vaccine.

This chain's CDR3 is CASSFRMGADTQYF. The CDR3 bases are TGTGCCAGCAGCTTCCGCATGGGCGCAGATACGCAGTATTTT. J is TRBJ2-3 and V is TRBV7-9; D not resolved. Per germline, CDR1 SEHNR and CDR2 FQNEAQ (reference sequence). The CDR3 runs to 14 residues. V lost 3 bases and J lost 4, with 11 bases in between.

The chain joins TRBV6-6 to TRBJ1-2, with no clear D. Germline assignment: CDR1 MNHNY and CDR2 SVGAGI (reference sequence). This CDR3 region has 12 residues. V was cut by 6 bases and J by 8 bases, with 13 bases left in between. Written as DNA, the CDR3 is TGTGCCAGCAGCCCCGAGGGATCGGGCTACACCTTC. The encoded protein is CASSPEGSGYTF.